This record concerns one TCR beta chain sequence. The target antigen is unknown. Some clones are missing from TCRdb's copy, which holds only in-frame ones; the method was immunoSEQ multiplex PCR. The sample holds just over 80,000 clones; about 82% are singletons and the top ten take approximately 2.3%. This sample is drawn from a study of a mutant IDH1 vaccine in newly diagnosed glioma. As for time point: week 23, last vaccination. It was 300 ug of mutant IDH1 20-mer peptide that made up each vaccine dose, given with topical imiquimod. The CDR3 contains 18 residues. The J segment lost 4 bases and the V segment lost 3 bases, leaving 14 bases of the junction unmatched. Germline CDR1 and CDR2: SGHRS and YFSETQ.

The rearrangement joins TRBV5-1 to TRBJ2-7; TRBD2 aligns across 12 bases. Source: PBMCs, taken from a glioma patient whose treatment included an IDH1 peptide vaccine. The receptor comes from a man under 40 with glioma. Some clones in this sample may be carry-over from other donors' samples. This CDR3 is CASSWGASGGAVRYEQYF. The CDR3 DNA sequence: TGCGCCAGCAGCTGGGGAGCTAGCGGGGGGGCCGTCAGGTACGAGCAGTACTTC.